This T cell receptor beta chain was sequenced during a study of CD39 and CD103 CD8 tumor-infiltrating T cells. Produced via immunoSEQ multiplex PCR; TCRdb's table is partial and in-frame only. This sample has around 7,400 clones, with over 60% found just once. The CDR3 runs to 14 residues. From germline, CDR1 is SGHRS and CDR2 YFSETQ. The sequence was collected from a human donor with head and neck squamous cell carcinoma. This chain joins TRBV5-1 and TRBJ2-5; a weak D match, TRBD2 (5 bases). The J call is doubtful: the DNA matches TRBJ2-7 better. The specimen was CD8+ T cells sorted from blood. Stated subset: total memory CD8 T cells (CD45RA-CCR7+/-) from blood or uninvolved lymph node. The CDR3 sequence is CASSLESGSYEQYF. CDR3 nucleotides: TGCGCCAGCAGCTTGGAAAGCGGATCATACGAGCAGTACTTC.